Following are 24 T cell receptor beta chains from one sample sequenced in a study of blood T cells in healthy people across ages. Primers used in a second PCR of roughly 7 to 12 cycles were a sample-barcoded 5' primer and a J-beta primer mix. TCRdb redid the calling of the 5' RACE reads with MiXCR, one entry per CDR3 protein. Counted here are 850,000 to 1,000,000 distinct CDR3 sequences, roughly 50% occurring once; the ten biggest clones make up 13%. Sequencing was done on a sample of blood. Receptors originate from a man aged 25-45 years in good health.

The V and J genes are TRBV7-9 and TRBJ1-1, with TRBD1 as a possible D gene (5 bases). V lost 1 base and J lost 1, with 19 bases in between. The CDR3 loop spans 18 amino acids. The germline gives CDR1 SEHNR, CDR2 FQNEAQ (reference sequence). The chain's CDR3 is CASSLGRVTGGTNTEAFF. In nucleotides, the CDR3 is TGTGCCAGCAGCTTAGGGAGGGTGACGGGGGGAACGAACACTGAAGCTTTCTTT.

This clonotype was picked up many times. The CDR3, as DNA: TGTGCCAGCAGCCTGAGGGGCGGAAGCTACACCTTC. Protein product: CASSLRGGSYTF. This rearrangement joins TRBV6-5 to TRBJ1-2; tentative D call: TRBD1 (5 bases). Germline V gene lookup returns CDR1 MNHEY and CDR2 SVGAGI. The CDR3 is made up of 12 amino acids. Trimming removed 6 bases at V and 9 bases at J, with 14 bases between.

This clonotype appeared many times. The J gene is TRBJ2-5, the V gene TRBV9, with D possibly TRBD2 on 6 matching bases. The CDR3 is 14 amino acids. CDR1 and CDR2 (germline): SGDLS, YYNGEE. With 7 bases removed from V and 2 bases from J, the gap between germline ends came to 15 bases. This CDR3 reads CASASPGGQETQYF. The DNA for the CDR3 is TGTGCCAGCGCGTCCCCCGGGGGACAAGAGACCCAGTACTTC.

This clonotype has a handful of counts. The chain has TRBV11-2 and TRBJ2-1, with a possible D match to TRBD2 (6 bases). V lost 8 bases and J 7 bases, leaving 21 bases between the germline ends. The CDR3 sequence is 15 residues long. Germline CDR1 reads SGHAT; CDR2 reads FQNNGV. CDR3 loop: CASRSLRELRNEQFF. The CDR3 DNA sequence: TGTGCCAGCCGATCACTACGGGAGCTGAGAAATGAGCAGTTCTTC.

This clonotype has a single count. CDR3 protein: CASSGGLAGGYGEQFF. In nucleotides, the CDR3 is TGTGCCAGCAGTGGGGGACTAGCGGGGGGTTACGGTGAGCAGTTCTTC. This sequence joins TRBV6-1 and TRBJ2-1; TRBD2 matches 15 bases. The CDR3 has 16 residues. V trimming: 4 bases; J trimming: 9 bases; junction bases outside the gene matches: 7. Germline values: CDR1 MNHNS, CDR2 SASEGT.

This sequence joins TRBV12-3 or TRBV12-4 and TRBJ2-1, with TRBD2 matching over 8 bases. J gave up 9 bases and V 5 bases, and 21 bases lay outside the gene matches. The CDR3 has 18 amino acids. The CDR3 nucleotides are TGTGCCAGCAGTGACCCATACCAGACTAGCGACGCGTACGGTGAGCAGTTCTTC. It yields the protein CASSDPYQTSDAYGEQFF.

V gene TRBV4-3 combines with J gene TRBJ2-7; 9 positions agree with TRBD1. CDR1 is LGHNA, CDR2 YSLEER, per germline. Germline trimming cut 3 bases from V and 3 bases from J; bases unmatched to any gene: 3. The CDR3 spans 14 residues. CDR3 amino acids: CASSHTTGGYEQYF. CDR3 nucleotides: TGCGCCAGCAGCCATACGACAGGGGGCTACGAGCAGTACTTC.

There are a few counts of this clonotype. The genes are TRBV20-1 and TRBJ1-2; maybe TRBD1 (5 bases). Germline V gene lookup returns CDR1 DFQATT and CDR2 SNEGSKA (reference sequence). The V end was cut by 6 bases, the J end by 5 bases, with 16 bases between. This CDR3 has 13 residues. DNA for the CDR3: TGCAGTGCACCCCCGGGACTCACATATGGCTACACCTTC. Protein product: CSAPPGLTYGYTF.

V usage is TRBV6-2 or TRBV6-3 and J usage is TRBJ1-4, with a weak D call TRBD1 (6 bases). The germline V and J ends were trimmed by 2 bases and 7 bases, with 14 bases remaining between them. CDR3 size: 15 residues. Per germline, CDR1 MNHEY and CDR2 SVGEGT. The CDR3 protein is CASSYGGAGIEKLFF. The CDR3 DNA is TGTGCCAGCAGTTACGGGGGGGCAGGGATTGAAAAACTGTTTTTT.

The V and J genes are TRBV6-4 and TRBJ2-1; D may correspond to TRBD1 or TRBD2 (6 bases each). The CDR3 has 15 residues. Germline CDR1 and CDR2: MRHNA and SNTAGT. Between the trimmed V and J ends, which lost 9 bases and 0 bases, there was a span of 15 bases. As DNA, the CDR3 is TGTGCCAGTGCCGCGGAGGGGGGCTCCTACAATGAGCAGTTCTTC. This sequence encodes CASAAEGGSYNEQFF.

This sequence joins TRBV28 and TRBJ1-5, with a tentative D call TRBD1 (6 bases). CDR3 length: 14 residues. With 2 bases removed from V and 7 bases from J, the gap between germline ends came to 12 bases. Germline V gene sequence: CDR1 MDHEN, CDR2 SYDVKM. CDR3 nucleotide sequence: TGTGCCAGCAGTTTAGGGGCCCAGGGGCAGCCCCAGCATTTT. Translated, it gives CASSLGAQGQPQHF.

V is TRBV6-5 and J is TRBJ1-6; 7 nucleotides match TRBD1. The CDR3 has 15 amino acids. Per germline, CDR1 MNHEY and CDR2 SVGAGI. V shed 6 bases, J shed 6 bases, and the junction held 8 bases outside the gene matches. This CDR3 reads CASSNRDSINSPLHF. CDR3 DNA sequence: TGTGCCAGCAGCAACCGGGACAGTATTAATTCACCCCTCCACTTT.

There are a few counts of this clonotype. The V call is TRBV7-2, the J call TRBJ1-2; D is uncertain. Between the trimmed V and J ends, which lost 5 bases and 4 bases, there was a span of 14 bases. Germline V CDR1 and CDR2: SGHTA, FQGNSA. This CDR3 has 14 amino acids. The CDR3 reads CASSAYQAAYGYTF. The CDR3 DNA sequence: TGTGCCAGCAGCGCATATCAGGCCGCCTATGGCTACACCTTC.

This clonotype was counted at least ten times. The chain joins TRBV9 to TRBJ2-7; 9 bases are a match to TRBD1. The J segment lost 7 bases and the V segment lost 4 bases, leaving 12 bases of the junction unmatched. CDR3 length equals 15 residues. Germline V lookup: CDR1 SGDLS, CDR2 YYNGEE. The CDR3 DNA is TGTGCCAGCAGCCCCAAGGGTGGACAGGGGAAAGAGCAGTACTTC. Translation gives CASSPKGGQGKEQYF.

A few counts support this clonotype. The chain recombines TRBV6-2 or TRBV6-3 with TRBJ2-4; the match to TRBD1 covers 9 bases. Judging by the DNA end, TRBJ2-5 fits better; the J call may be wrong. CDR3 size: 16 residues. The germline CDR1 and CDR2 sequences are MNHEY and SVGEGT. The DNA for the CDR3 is TGTGCCAGCAGTGGGGACAGGGAGGTTTATGAAGAGACCCAGTACTTC. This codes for CASSGDREVYEETQYF.

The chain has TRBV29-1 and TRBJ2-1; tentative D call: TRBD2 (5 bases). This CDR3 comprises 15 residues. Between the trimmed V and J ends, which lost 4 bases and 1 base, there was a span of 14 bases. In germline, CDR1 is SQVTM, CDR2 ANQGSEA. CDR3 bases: TGCAGCGTTGTCGAGGGTCGGCAGTCCTACAATGAGCAGTTCTTC. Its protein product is CSVVEGRQSYNEQFF.

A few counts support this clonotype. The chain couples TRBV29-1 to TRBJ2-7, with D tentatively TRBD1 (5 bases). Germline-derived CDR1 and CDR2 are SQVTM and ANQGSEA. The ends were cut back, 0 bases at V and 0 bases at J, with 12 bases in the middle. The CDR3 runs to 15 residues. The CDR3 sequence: CSVEDSRVSSYEQYF. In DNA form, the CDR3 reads TGCAGCGTTGAAGACTCCAGGGTGAGCTCCTACGAGCAGTACTTC.

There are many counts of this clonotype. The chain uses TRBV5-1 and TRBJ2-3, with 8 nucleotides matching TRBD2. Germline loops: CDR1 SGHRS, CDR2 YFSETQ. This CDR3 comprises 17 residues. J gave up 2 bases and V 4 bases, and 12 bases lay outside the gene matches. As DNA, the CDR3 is TGCGCCAGCAGCATTACTACTAGCGGACGTGACACAGATACGCAGTATTTT. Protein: CASSITTSGRDTDTQYF. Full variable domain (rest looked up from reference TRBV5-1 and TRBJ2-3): KAGVTQTPRYLIKTRGQQVTLSCSPISGHRSVSWYQQTPGQGLQFLFEYFSETQRNKGNFPGRFSGRQFSNSRSEMNVSTLELGDSALYLCASSITTSGRDTDTQYFGPGTRLTVL.

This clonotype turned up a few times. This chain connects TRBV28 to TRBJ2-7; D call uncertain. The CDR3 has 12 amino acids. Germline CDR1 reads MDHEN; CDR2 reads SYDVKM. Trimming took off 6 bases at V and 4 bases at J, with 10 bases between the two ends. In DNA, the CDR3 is TGTGCCAGCAGCCCGACTTATTACGAGCAGTACTTC. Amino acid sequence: CASSPTYYEQYF.

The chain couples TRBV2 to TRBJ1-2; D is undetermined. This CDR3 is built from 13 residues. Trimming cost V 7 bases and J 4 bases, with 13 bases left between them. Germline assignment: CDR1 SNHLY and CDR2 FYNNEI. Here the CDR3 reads CASTSGQSYGYTF. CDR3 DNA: TGTGCCAGCACATCCGGGCAATCCTATGGCTACACCTTC.

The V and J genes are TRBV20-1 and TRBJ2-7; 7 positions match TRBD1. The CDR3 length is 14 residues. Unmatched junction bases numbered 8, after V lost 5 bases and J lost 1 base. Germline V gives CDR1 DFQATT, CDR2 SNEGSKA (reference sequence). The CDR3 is CSAAATGNSYEQYF. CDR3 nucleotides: TGCAGTGCTGCCGCGACAGGGAATTCCTACGAGCAGTACTTC.

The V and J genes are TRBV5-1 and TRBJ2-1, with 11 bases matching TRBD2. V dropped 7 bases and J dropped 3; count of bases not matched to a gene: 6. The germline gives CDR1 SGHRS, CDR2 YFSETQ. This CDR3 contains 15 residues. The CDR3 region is CASVMTSGDYNEQFF. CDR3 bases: TGCGCCAGCGTCATGACTAGCGGGGACTACAATGAGCAGTTCTTC.

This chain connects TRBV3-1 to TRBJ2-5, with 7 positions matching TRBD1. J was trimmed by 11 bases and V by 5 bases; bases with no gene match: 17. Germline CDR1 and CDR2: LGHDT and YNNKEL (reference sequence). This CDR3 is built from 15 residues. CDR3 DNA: TGTGCCAGCAGCTACAGACAGGGTCCCTACAATGAGCAGTACTTC. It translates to CASSYRQGPYNEQYF.

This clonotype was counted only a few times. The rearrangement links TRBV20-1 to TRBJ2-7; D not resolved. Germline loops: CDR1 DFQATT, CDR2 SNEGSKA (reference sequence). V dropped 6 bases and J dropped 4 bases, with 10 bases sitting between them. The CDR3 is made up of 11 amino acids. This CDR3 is CSAPLGYEQYF. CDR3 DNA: TGCAGTGCCCCCCTAGGATACGAGCAGTACTTC.